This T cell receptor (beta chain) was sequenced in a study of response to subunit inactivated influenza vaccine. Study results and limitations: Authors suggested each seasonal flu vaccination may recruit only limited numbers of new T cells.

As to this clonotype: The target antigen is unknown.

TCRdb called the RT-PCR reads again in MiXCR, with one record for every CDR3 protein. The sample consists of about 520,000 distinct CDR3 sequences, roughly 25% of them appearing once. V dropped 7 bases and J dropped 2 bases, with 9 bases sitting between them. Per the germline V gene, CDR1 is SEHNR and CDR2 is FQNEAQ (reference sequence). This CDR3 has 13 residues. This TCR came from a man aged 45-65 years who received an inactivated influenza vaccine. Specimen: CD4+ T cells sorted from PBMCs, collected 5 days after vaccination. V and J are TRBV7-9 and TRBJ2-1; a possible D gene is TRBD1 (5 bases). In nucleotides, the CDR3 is TGTGCCAGCACCGGACACACCTACAATGAGCAGTTCTTC. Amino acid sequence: CASTGHTYNEQFF.